The 21 T cell receptor beta chains listed next were all sequenced from one sample in a study of Graves' ophthalmopathy and Graves' hyperthyroidism. Amplification of TCR beta CDR3 regions used RNA transcripts. HTBI primers primed a first-round RT-PCR, and a second-round multiplex PCR followed. TCRdb ran MiXCR on the multiplex PCR reads and lists one entry per CDR3 protein. Of 400,000 or so distinct CDR3 sequences detected, about a sixth appear once; the ten largest clones hold 2% to 3%. Sequenced material: peripheral blood. The receptors shown here come from an adult woman with stable Graves' hyperthyroidism.

This clonotype appeared many times. The chain joins TRBV28 to TRBJ1-1; D not certain. Per germline, CDR1 MDHEN and CDR2 SYDVKM. The V end was cut by 3 bases, the J end by 2 bases, with 19 bases between. This CDR3 is built from 17 residues. The CDR3 nucleotides read TGTGCCAGCAGTTTGTCGAGCAATGGGCCGTACAACACTGAAGCTTTCTTT. Protein product: CASSLSSNGPYNTEAFF.

This clonotype occurred once. The rearrangement links TRBV6-1 to TRBJ1-5; D possibly corresponds to TRBD1 (5 bases). This CDR3 contains 17 residues. Germline V gene lookup returns CDR1 MNHNS and CDR2 SASEGT. V gave up 6 bases and J gave up 8 bases, with 26 bases separating them. The DNA of the CDR3 is TGTGCCAGCAGGATGCTGGGGGGTTCAACGAAAGAGAAGCCCCAGCATTTT. Amino acids: CASRMLGGSTKEKPQHF.

This clonotype was counted ten times or more. The rearrangement joins TRBV7-9 to TRBJ1-3; perhaps TRBD1 as D (5 bases). Germline V gives CDR1 SEHNR, CDR2 FQNEAQ (reference sequence). V lost 1 base and J 2 bases, leaving 9 bases between the germline ends. This CDR3 is 15 amino acids long. The CDR3 here is CASSLDGAAGNTIYF. Written as DNA, the CDR3 is TGTGCCAGCAGCTTAGATGGGGCTGCTGGAAACACCATATATTTT.

The rearrangement uses TRBV15 and TRBJ2-2, with TRBD1 as a possible D gene (6 bases). This CDR3 contains 16 residues. Germline CDR1 reads LNHNV; CDR2 reads YYDKDF (reference sequence). Trimming cost V 3 bases and J 7 bases, with 18 bases left between them. The CDR3 region is CATSSFPGDRSGELFF. The CDR3 coding sequence is TGTGCCACCAGCAGCTTCCCAGGGGATCGCAGCGGGGAGCTGTTTTTT.

The chain combines TRBV6-2 or TRBV6-3 with TRBJ2-4; 14 bases are shared with TRBD2. Per the germline V gene, CDR1 is MNHEY and CDR2 is SVGEGT. The CDR3 length is 17 residues. Trimming took 6 bases from V and 8 from J; bases not matched to a gene: 12. The chain's CDR3 is CASSSTTGTSGGDIQYF. For the CDR3, the DNA is TGTGCCAGCAGCTCAACAACCGGGACTAGCGGGGGAGACATTCAGTACTTC.

Ten or more counts support this clonotype. The rearrangement uses TRBV27 and TRBJ2-7; D unresolved. Trimming took off 2 bases at V and 3 bases at J, with 11 bases between the two ends. This CDR3 has 14 amino acids. Germline V lookup: CDR1 MNHEY, CDR2 SMNVEV (reference sequence). DNA of the CDR3: TGTGCCAGCAGTTTACAAGGAGAGCACTACGAGCAGTACTTC. This gives the protein CASSLQGEHYEQYF.

J is TRBJ2-7 and V is TRBV20-1; D is possibly TRBD1 (6 bases). CDR1 is DFQATT, CDR2 SNEGSKA, per germline (reference sequence). The CDR3 is 15 residues long. V lost 7 bases, J lost 1 base, and 20 bases lay in between. The CDR3 coding sequence is TGCAGTGTTTTAAAAGGGGGTACGGGTTCCTACGAGCAGTACTTC. Its protein product is CSVLKGGTGSYEQYF.

This clonotype occurred many times. V is TRBV5-5 and J is TRBJ1-2; no firm D call. This CDR3 spans 14 amino acids. Germline V gives CDR1 SGHKS, CDR2 YYEKEE (reference sequence). V was pared by 4 bases and J by 6 bases, with 16 bases between. The CDR3: CASSPYGPGNGYTF. The CDR3 DNA follows: TGTGCCAGCAGCCCATACGGTCCGGGGAATGGCTACACCTTC.

This rearrangement joins TRBV6-1 to TRBJ1-2; 9 nucleotides agree with TRBD1. The ends lost 7 bases at V and 2 bases at J; junction bases unmatched: 8. Germline V gene sequence: CDR1 MNHNS, CDR2 SASEGT. The CDR3 length is 15 residues. The DNA of the CDR3 is TGTGCCAGCACCCCCGGGGGGACAGGGAACTATGGCTACACCTTC. Translated, it gives CASTPGGTGNYGYTF.

The rearrangement uses TRBV11-2 and TRBJ2-2; 9 nucleotides match TRBD2. The CDR3 totals 16 residues. Germline V gene lookup returns CDR1 SGHAT and CDR2 FQNNGV. The V and J ends lost 2 bases and 2 bases, in that order; junction bases with no gene match: 3. CDR3 sequence: CASSLKAGGNTGELFF. As DNA, the CDR3 is TGTGCCAGCAGCTTAAAAGCGGGAGGAAACACCGGGGAGCTGTTTTTT.

On this clonotype itself: The junction does not match germline at one end; this may be a read error. This chain uses TRBV5-1 with TRBJ2-4; tentative D call: TRBD2 (6 bases). The CDR3 contains 14 residues. The germline gives CDR1 SGHRS, CDR2 YFSETQ. CDR3 nucleotide sequence: TGCGCCAGCAGCTTGGGGGACTCCAAAAACATTAAGTACTTC. Encoded protein: CASSLGDSKNIKYF.

This clonotype occurred many times. The rearrangement links TRBV2 to TRBJ2-2, with D perhaps matching TRBD1 (5 bases). The CDR3 contains 15 residues. Trimming stripped 2 bases from V and 4 bases from J, with 11 bases between. CDR1 is SNHLY and CDR2 is FYNNEI in the germline V gene. CDR3: CASSEMGRSTGELFF. The DNA of the CDR3 is TGTGCCAGCAGTGAAATGGGGCGTTCCACCGGGGAGCTGTTTTTT.

Ten or more counts support this clonotype. The chain links TRBV6-4 to TRBJ2-2; 16 bases line up with TRBD2. This CDR3 has 19 amino acids. The V gene's germline CDR1 is MRHNA and CDR2 SNTAGT. The J segment lost 6 bases and the V segment lost 6 bases, leaving 13 bases of the junction unmatched. This CDR3 reads CASRSTGLAGGPIPGELFF. The CDR3 coding sequence is TGTGCCAGCAGATCAACGGGACTAGCGGGAGGGCCGATTCCCGGGGAGCTGTTTTTT.

Details on this clonotype: This could be a read error, since a much larger clone is one nucleotide away. The CDR3 ends on some other residue instead of the conserved phenylalanine or tryptophan, so this is likely a read error. The gene calls are TRBV12-3 or TRBV12-4 and TRBJ2-2, with TRBD2 matching 7 bases. The CDR3 extends over 16 amino acids. With V trimmed by 6 bases and J by 5 bases, 12 bases remained unmatched. The DNA of the CDR3 is TGTGCCAGCAGCGCCCGGGGCGGGAGTGGTACCGGGGAGCTGTTTGTT. It codes for CASSARGGSGTGELFV.

This clonotype has ten or more counts. The CDR3 nucleotides are TGTGCCAGCAGTTACTCGGCAGGGGGCTATGGCTACACCTTC. The encoded protein is CASSYSAGGYGYTF. The chain combines TRBV6-5 with TRBJ1-2, with TRBD1 matching 7 bases. Germline values: CDR1 MNHEY, CDR2 SVGAGI. The CDR3 is 14 amino acids. Germline trimming cut 0 bases from V and 4 bases from J; bases unmatched to any gene: 2.

This clonotype was seen ten or more times. The rearrangement uses TRBV7-2 and TRBJ2-7; maybe TRBD1 (6 bases). This CDR3 has 14 amino acids. V gave up 3 bases and J gave up 7 bases, with 16 bases separating them. CDR1 and CDR2 from the germline V gene are SGHTA and FQGNSA. The DNA of the CDR3 is TGTGCCAGCAGCTTTGGGGACACCCGTTATGAGCAGTACTTC. Encoded protein: CASSFGDTRYEQYF.

The gene calls are TRBV14 and TRBJ2-7; TRBD2 might be the D (6 bases). This CDR3 is built from 19 residues. Germline V gene data show CDR1 as SGHDN and CDR2 as FVKESK. Trimming pared 1 base from V and 2 bases from J, leaving 24 bases between. CDR3 DNA: TGTGCCAGCAGCCAAGTCGGGAGTGGAGGGCCCTCCCCCCCCTACGAGCAGTACTTC. Protein product: CASSQVGSGGPSPPYEQYF.

This chain uses TRBV6-5 with TRBJ1-2; D is possibly TRBD1 (6 bases). With 4 bases removed from V and 8 bases from J, the gap between germline ends came to 14 bases. Germline assignment: CDR1 MNHEY and CDR2 SVGAGI. This CDR3 region has 13 residues. The CDR3 DNA follows: TGTGCCAGCAGTTCACTACCAGGGGCCGGCTACACCTTC. This encodes CASSSLPGAGYTF.

This clonotype was picked up many times. The rearrangement joins TRBV12-3 or TRBV12-4 to TRBJ1-1; unclear D gene. Deletions cut 3 bases from V and 1 base from J, with 12 bases between. This CDR3 has 15 residues. The CDR3 is CASSFRPVSNTEAFF. CDR3 bases: TGTGCCAGCAGTTTTAGGCCAGTTTCGAACACTGAAGCTTTCTTT.

The CDR3 sequence is CASSYLSWGGGSSYEQYF. The CDR3 DNA is TGTGCCAGCAGTTACCTCTCGTGGGGCGGTGGGAGCTCCTACGAGCAGTACTTC. The gene calls are TRBV6-2 or TRBV6-3 and TRBJ2-7, with D tentatively TRBD1 or TRBD2 (5 bases each). Germline-derived CDR1 and CDR2 are MNHEY and SVGEGT. The CDR3 spans 18 residues. V dropped 2 bases and J dropped 0 bases, with 20 bases sitting between them.

This clonotype was found many times. The genes are TRBV30 and TRBJ2-7, with 10 bases that match TRBD1. The trim removed 5 bases at V and 4 bases at J, leaving 5 bases unmatched. The CDR3 covers 13 residues. Germline CDR1 and CDR2: GTSNPN and SVGIG (reference sequence). CDR3 protein: CAWGTGVDYEQYF. The CDR3 region has the DNA TGTGCCTGGGGGACAGGGGTCGATTACGAGCAGTACTTC.